This T cell receptor (beta chain) was sequenced for a study of early T cells in non-severe SARS-CoV-2 infection. Study-level information: Sequencing of bulk RNA from unsorted whole blood was done, without chain pairing. Study-wide findings and caveats: VDJdb matching, biased toward anti-spike CD8 responses, missed private and CD4 specificities.

Only a few counts were recorded for this clonotype. Antigen unknown. There are 15 residues in the CDR3. In germline, CDR1 is SGHRS, CDR2 YFSETQ. Trimming shortened V by 1 base and J by 3 bases, and 10 bases separated the two germline ends. Attachment of unique molecular identifiers was made to individual cDNA molecules. TCRdb independently ran MiXCR on the 5' RACE reads; one entry per CDR3 protein. The sample has 45,000 to 55,000 distinct CDR3 sequences, approximately 9.4% seen once. The sample consisted of whole blood. J is TRBJ2-2 and V is TRBV5-1; D could derive from TRBD1 or TRBD2 (6 bases each). This TCR came from an adult who was a healthcare worker with PCR-confirmed SARS-CoV-2 infection or an uninfected control (not recorded which). CDR3 sequence reads: CASSLSGAYTGELFF. The CDR3 coding sequence is TGCGCCAGCAGCTTGTCGGGGGCGTACACCGGGGAGCTGTTTTTT.